A single sample gave rise to the 32 T cell receptor beta chains below, sequenced in a study of T cells in Graves' hyperthyroidism and ophthalmopathy. Regions amplified from RNA transcripts were the TCR beta CDR3 regions. HTBI primers were used for first-round RT-PCR of the TCR CDR3. Using its own MiXCR run on the multiplex PCR reads, TCRdb lists one record per CDR3 protein. The sample includes more than 550,000 distinct CDR3 sequences, 40% to 55% of them seen just once. Material: peripheral blood or thyroid tissue (not recorded which). The receptors here all came from an adult man with Graves' disease, either hyperthyroidism or ophthalmopathy (not recorded which).

This chain connects TRBV28 to TRBJ1-1; possibly TRBD1 for D (5 bases). The CDR3 is 12 amino acids. V dropped 3 bases and J dropped 4 bases, with 6 bases sitting between them. Germline V gives CDR1 MDHEN, CDR2 SYDVKM. In DNA form, the CDR3 reads TGTGCCAGCAGTTTCAGGGTCACTGAAGCTTTCTTT. This translates into CASSFRVTEAFF. Drawing the rest from reference TRBV28 and TRBJ1-1, the complete variable domain is DVKVTQSSRYLVKRTGEKVFLECVQDMDHENMFWYRQDPGLGLRLIYFSYDVKMKEKGDIPEGYSVSREKKERFSLILESASTNQTSMYLCASSFRVTEAFFGQGTRLTVV.

This clonotype was seen a few times. V usage is TRBV9 and J usage is TRBJ1-2; no clear D gene. The CDR3 totals 12 residues. Germline values: CDR1 SGDLS, CDR2 YYNGEE. The V gene lost 2 bases and the J gene lost 7 bases, with 9 bases spanning the gap. In DNA form, the CDR3 reads TGTGCCAGCAGCGTTTCAGGCTCTGGCTACACCTTC. It yields the protein CASSVSGSGYTF. The variable domain in full, with the rest retrieved from reference TRBV9 and TRBJ1-2, is DSGVTQTPKHLITATGQRVTLRCSPRSGDLSVYWYQQSLDQGLQFLIQYYNGEERAKGNILERFSAQQFPDLHSELNLSSLELGDSALYFCASSVSGSGYTFGSGTRLTVV.

In this sample, this clonotype turned up many times. The V gene is TRBV7-9, the J gene TRBJ2-7, with a tentative D call TRBD2 (6 bases). The CDR3 has 16 amino acids. Germline lookup yields CDR1 SEHNR and CDR2 FQNEAQ (reference sequence). Trimming cost V 1 base and J 1 base, with 14 bases left between them. CDR3 loop: CASSLGLGGESYEQYF. In DNA form, the CDR3 reads TGTGCCAGCAGCTTAGGCCTAGGCGGGGAGTCCTACGAGCAGTACTTC.

The chain has TRBV24-1 and TRBJ1-2; a weak D match, TRBD1 (6 bases). V was clipped by 4 bases and J by 4 bases, with 15 bases between them. CDR1 and CDR2 (germline): KGHDR, SFDVKD. This CDR3 is 15 amino acids long. The CDR3 DNA sequence: TGTGCCACCAGTGACGGACAGTCCGGTGCCTATGGCTACACCTTC. This sequence encodes CATSDGQSGAYGYTF.

The chain couples TRBV5-1 to TRBJ2-7, with D maybe TRBD1 (6 bases). From germline, CDR1 is SGHRS and CDR2 YFSETQ. The CDR3 is made up of 14 amino acids. V shed 0 bases and J shed 5 bases, with 12 bases lying between them. This chain's CDR3 is CASSLGQVMDEQYF. The CDR3 DNA reads TGCGCCAGCAGCTTGGGACAGGTTATGGACGAGCAGTACTTC.

Note on this clonotype: The conserved phenylalanine or tryptophan normally closing the CDR3 is absent here, so this likely arose from a read error. It is unclear where the CDR3 begins or ends on the DNA, so no DNA is shown, and the CDR3 is as TCRdb lists it. The chain carries TRBV5-5 and TRBJ1-6; the table names TRBD1, a call not compared with the DNA. Both ends counted, the CDR3 spans 9 residues. CDR1 is SGHKS and CDR2 is YYEKEE in the germline V gene (reference sequence). This CDR3 is CASRGAADR.

The chain employs TRBV10-3 and TRBJ1-6; maybe TRBD1 (6 bases). Germline CDR1 is ENHRY and CDR2 is SYGVKD. This CDR3 comprises 15 residues. Deletions cut 7 bases from V and 9 bases from J, with 19 bases between. CDR3 DNA: TGTGCCATCACCGATACCGGGGCAGGGGTTTCACCCCTCCACTTT. Amino acid sequence: CAITDTGAGVSPLHF.

This chain joins TRBV7-9 and TRBJ1-2; no clear D. This CDR3 region has 16 residues. Germline-derived CDR1 and CDR2 are SEHNR and FQNEAQ (reference sequence). Trimming stripped 4 bases from V and 4 bases from J, with 19 bases between. CDR3 bases: TGTGCCAGCAGCTCACCAGGCCCCGAGAAAACCTATGGCTACACCTTC. This sequence encodes CASSSPGPEKTYGYTF. Complete variable domain (other parts from reference TRBV7-9 and TRBJ1-2): DTGVSQNPRHKITKRGQNVTFRCDPISEHNRLYWYRQTLGQGPEFLTYFQNEAQLEKSRLLSDRFSAERPKGSFSTLEIQRTEQGDSAMYLCASSSPGPEKTYGYTFGSGTRLTVV.

This clonotype has only a few counts. The chain couples TRBV4-1 to TRBJ1-2; TRBD1 agrees at 7 bases. CDR3 length: 14 residues. V lost 4 bases to trimming and J lost 4 bases; unmatched junction nucleotides: 6. CDR1 is MGHRA and CDR2 is YSYEKL in the germline V gene. The CDR3 is CASSPPGQFYGYTF. The DNA for the CDR3 is TGCGCCAGCAGCCCACCGGGACAGTTCTATGGCTACACCTTC.

In its sample, this clonotype was seen a few times. The rearrangement links TRBV20-1 to TRBJ1-5; TRBD1 aligns across 7 bases. This CDR3 region has 15 residues. Germline CDR1 is DFQATT and CDR2 is SNEGSKA (reference sequence). V trimming: 4 bases; J trimming: 4 bases; junction bases outside the gene matches: 10. In DNA form, the CDR3 reads TGCAGTGCTATCCCCAGACAGGGATCAAATCAGCCCCAGCATTTT. Encoded protein: CSAIPRQGSNQPQHF.

The CDR3 DNA is TGTGCCAGCAGCATCAGACAGGGGGCCAACGTCCTGACTTTC. Its protein product is CASSIRQGANVLTF. This rearrangement joins TRBV11-2 to TRBJ2-6; D perhaps matches TRBD1 (5 bases). The V end was cut by 5 bases, the J end by 4 bases, with 9 bases between. Germline V gene lookup returns CDR1 SGHAT and CDR2 FQNNGV. This CDR3 has 14 residues.

This chain uses TRBV12-3 or TRBV12-4 with TRBJ2-7; tentatively, D is TRBD1 or TRBD2 (5 bases each). This CDR3 has 15 amino acids. V was cut by 4 bases and J by 3 bases, with 16 bases left in between. Here the CDR3 DNA reads TGTGCCAGCAGTTACCGGGACCGAGCCCTCTACGAGCAGTACTTC. As protein: CASSYRDRALYEQYF.

The gene calls are TRBV7-9 and TRBJ1-2; possible D gene TRBD1, 5 bases. The germline gives CDR1 SEHNR, CDR2 FQNEAQ (reference sequence). V lost 6 bases and J lost 8, with 16 bases in between. This CDR3 has 13 residues. CDR3 residues: CASSPPKGEGYTF. The CDR3 bases are TGTGCCAGCAGTCCCCCGAAAGGGGAAGGCTACACCTTC.

The genes are TRBV19 and TRBJ1-3, with D maybe TRBD1 (5 bases). Germline CDR1 reads LNHDA; CDR2 reads SQIVND (reference sequence). This CDR3 comprises 15 residues. The ends were cut back, 2 bases at V and 4 bases at J, with 12 bases in the middle. The CDR3 nucleotides are TGTGCCAGTAGTATATGGTCGGGGGTCGGAAACACCATATATTTT. Protein product: CASSIWSGVGNTIYF.

The V and J genes are TRBV29-1 and TRBJ2-3, with D perhaps TRBD1 or TRBD2 (5 bases each). Germline V gene data show CDR1 as SQVTM and CDR2 as ANQGSEA. Between the trimmed V and J ends, which lost 7 bases and 9 bases, there was a span of 14 bases. The CDR3 is 11 residues long. CDR3 sequence (DNA): TGCAGCGGGGGACGAGAGCCGACGCAGTATTTT. It is translated as CSGGREPTQYF.

Only a few counts were recorded for this clonotype. DNA for the CDR3: TGTGCCAGCAAATGGGCAGGGGGCCCGGAGACCCAGTACTTC. This translates into CASKWAGGPETQYF. The chain recombines TRBV12-3 or TRBV12-4 with TRBJ2-5; 8 nucleotides align to TRBD1. The ends lost 7 bases at V and 5 bases at J; junction bases unmatched: 9. This CDR3 region has 14 residues.

Notes on this clonotype: This may be a read error: a much more frequent sequence differs by one nucleotide. This chain connects TRBV2 to TRBJ1-5, with D possibly TRBD1 on 5 matching bases. The CDR3 runs to 15 residues. Deletions cut 1 base from V and 6 bases from J, with 13 bases between. Germline loops: CDR1 SNHLY, CDR2 FYNNEI. CDR3 in amino acids: CASSEGRTRGQPQHF. The CDR3 DNA follows: TGTGCCAGCAGTGAAGGCAGGACAAGGGGTCAGCCCCAGCATTTT.

This clonotype was counted at least ten times. This chain joins TRBV5-1 and TRBJ1-4, with unresolved D. V was pared by 4 bases and J by 0 bases, with 7 bases between. The length of the CDR3 is 14 residues. Per germline, CDR1 SGHRS and CDR2 YFSETQ. The CDR3 protein is CASSVDATNEKLFF. Here the CDR3 DNA reads TGCGCCAGCAGCGTCGATGCAACTAATGAAAAACTGTTTTTT.

This clonotype was found once. The CDR3: CASSPADRVGSTEAFF. The CDR3, as DNA: TGTGCCAGCAGCCCCGCCGACAGGGTTGGAAGCACTGAAGCTTTCTTT. The chain joins TRBV7-3 to TRBJ1-1; 7 nucleotides agree with TRBD1. Germline V gives CDR1 SGHTA, CDR2 FQGTGA. After removal of 5 bases from V and 4 bases from J, the junction contained 13 bases not matched to a gene. This CDR3 comprises 16 residues.

In its sample, this clonotype was seen a few times. The CDR3, as DNA: TGTGCCAGCAGTTCCTCGAGGAACTATGGCTACACCTTC. Its translation: CASSSSRNYGYTF. This chain joins TRBV12-3 or TRBV12-4 and TRBJ1-2; no reliable D call. V was pared by 4 bases and J by 2 bases, with 8 bases between. The CDR3 is 13 amino acids.

This clonotype was observed once. This may be a read error, as it is one base from a much larger clone. This chain connects TRBV15 to TRBJ2-5; possible D gene TRBD2, 5 bases. Germline CDR1 LNHNV, CDR2 YYDKDF (reference sequence). The V and J ends lost 0 bases and 5 bases respectively, with 13 bases between them. The CDR3 is 15 amino acids. This CDR3 is CATSRDCEGAETQYF. The CDR3 coding sequence is TGTGCCACCAGCAGAGATTGCGAGGGAGCCGAGACCCAGTACTTC.

The chain carries TRBV2 and TRBJ2-7, with 10 bases fitting TRBD2. The CDR3 consists of 14 residues. Per germline, CDR1 SNHLY and CDR2 FYNNEI. J was trimmed by 4 bases and V by 4 bases; bases with no gene match: 4. CDR3 residues: CASSVASGRYEQYF. CDR3 sequence (DNA): TGTGCCAGCAGTGTGGCTAGCGGGAGATACGAGCAGTACTTC.

This clonotype was picked up a small number of times. The chain couples TRBV6-5 to TRBJ1-4, with D unresolved. CDR1 is MNHEY and CDR2 is SVGAGI in the germline V gene. V lost 0 bases to trimming and J lost 3 bases, with 8 bases between them. CDR3 length: 15 amino acids. The CDR3 protein is CASSYSGSANEKLFF. CDR3 bases: TGTGCCAGCAGTTACTCGGGCAGTGCTAATGAAAAACTGTTTTTT.

This chain connects TRBV7-9 to TRBJ1-2; D might be TRBD1 (5 bases). CDR1 is SEHNR, CDR2 FQNEAQ, per germline (reference sequence). Between the trimmed V and J ends, which lost 1 base and 4 bases, there was a span of 16 bases. The CDR3 loop spans 16 amino acids. The CDR3 reads CASSLGVGPEGYGYTF. The CDR3 DNA reads TGTGCCAGCAGCTTAGGAGTGGGGCCGGAGGGCTATGGCTACACCTTC.

The J gene is TRBJ2-2, the V gene TRBV7-9; D gene uncertain. V was pared by 11 bases and J by 3 bases, with 16 bases between. Germline assignment: CDR1 SEHNR and CDR2 FQNEAQ (reference sequence). The CDR3 extends over 14 amino acids. The CDR3 sequence is CAWMWEPDTGELFF. CDR3 nucleotide sequence: TGTGCCTGGATGTGGGAACCCGACACCGGGGAGCTGTTTTTT.

The V gene is TRBV2, the J gene TRBJ2-5; D uncertain. Between the trimmed V and J ends, which lost 1 base and 4 bases, there was a span of 10 bases. This CDR3 has 14 amino acids. Germline CDR1 SNHLY, CDR2 FYNNEI. CDR3 residues: CASSEVVQLETQYF. CDR3 nucleotides: TGTGCCAGCAGTGAAGTAGTCCAACTAGAGACCCAGTACTTC. Combining the CDR3 with reference TRBV2 and TRBJ2-5 gives the whole variable domain EPEVTQTPSHQVTQMGQEVILRCVPISNHLYFYWYRQILGQKVEFLVSFYNNEISEKSEIFDDQFSVERPDGSNFTLKIRSTKLEDSAMYFCASSEVVQLETQYFGPGTRLLVL.

This clonotype has just a few counts. This chain links TRBV11-3 with TRBJ1-1, with D uncertain. V lost 3 bases, J lost 1 base, and 12 bases lay in between. This CDR3 region has 15 residues. Germline values: CDR1 SGHNT, CDR2 YENEEA. The chain's CDR3 is CASSLRFGGNTEAFF. Here the CDR3 DNA reads TGTGCCAGCAGCTTGAGGTTTGGCGGGAACACTGAAGCTTTCTTT.

The chain links TRBV5-1 to TRBJ1-1; 9 bases are a match to TRBD1. Germline V gene data show CDR1 as SGHRS and CDR2 as YFSETQ. This CDR3 contains 16 residues. Trimming took 4 bases from V and 1 from J; bases not matched to a gene: 8. CDR3 protein: CASSPQGAYENTEAFF. The CDR3, as DNA: TGCGCCAGCAGCCCACAGGGGGCGTATGAGAACACTGAAGCTTTCTTT.

The CDR3: CASSQDRGRDETQYF. The CDR3 DNA follows: TGTGCCAGCAGCCAGGACAGGGGGCGCGATGAGACCCAGTACTTC. The chain couples TRBV7-2 to TRBJ2-5; 11 bases match TRBD1. The V and J ends lost 5 bases and 5 bases, in that order; junction bases with no gene match: 7. CDR1 SGHTA and CDR2 FQGNSA come from the germline V gene. CDR3 length: 15 amino acids.

The chain combines TRBV11-1 with TRBJ1-4, with 11 nucleotides matching TRBD1. CDR1 and CDR2 from the germline V gene are SGHAT and FQDESV (reference sequence). This CDR3 has 17 residues. The V gene end was trimmed by 0 bases and the J gene end by 2 bases; junction bases not matched to a gene: 2. The CDR3 sequence is CASSLARDRGTNEKLFF. The CDR3 bases are TGTGCCAGCAGCTTAGCCCGGGACAGGGGGACTAATGAAAAACTGTTTTTT. The complete variable domain, with remaining parts taken from reference TRBV11-1 and TRBJ1-4, reads EAEVAQSPRYKITEKSQAVAFWCDPISGHATLYWYRQILGQGPELLVQFQDESVVDDSQLPKDRFSAERLKGVDSTLKIQPAELGDSAMYLCASSLARDRGTNEKLFFGSGTQLSVL.

The chain combines TRBV6-1 with TRBJ2-7; D unresolved. Trimming left V 6 bases short and J 2 bases short, with 11 bases between. The germline CDR1 and CDR2 sequences are MNHNS and SASEGT. The CDR3 runs to 13 residues. In nucleotides, the CDR3 is TGTGCCAGCAGCCAAGGGTCCGCCTACGAGCAGTACTTC. Protein: CASSQGSAYEQYF.

This clonotype was picked up one time. A read error may be the cause here, since a much bigger clone is one base away. The chain combines TRBV7-2 with TRBJ1-5; 8 nucleotides agree with TRBD1. The CDR3 is 14 amino acids. Germline V gene lookup returns CDR1 SGHTA and CDR2 FQGNSA. Here the CDR3 reads CANSRGQGEQPQHF. CDR3 sequence (DNA): TGTGCCAACAGCCGAGGACAGGGCGAACAGCCCCAGCATTTT.